This TCR beta chain was profiled in a study of shared clonotypes between healthy human individuals. With respect to this clone: Its antigen remains unidentified.

Points from the study as a whole: Relative to memory subsets, naive subsets generally showed larger estimated richness.

The protocol was immunoSEQ multiplex PCR, while the TCRdb copy is restricted to in-frame clones and leaves out a portion. The profile shows about 2.4 million clones, 80% to 95% of them singletons. CDR3 length: 16 amino acids. Trimming left V 0 bases short and J 8 bases short, with 17 bases between. Looked up from germline, CDR1 is LGHNT and CDR2 is FRNRAP. CD4+ cell separation produced CD45RA+ naive and CD45RA-negative memory subsets. This TCR came from a man aged 18-30 years in good health. Some clones in this sample may be carry-over from other donors' samples. The sequenced material came from naive CD4+ T cells from PBMCs. This sample's subset: CD45RA+ positively selected. The chain has TRBV12-5 and TRBJ2-1; tentative D call: TRBD1 (5 bases). CDR3 residues: CASGLVRAGWPHEQFF. CDR3 sequence (DNA): TGTGCTAGTGGTTTGGTAAGGGCAGGGTGGCCACATGAGCAGTTCTTC.